The rows below give T cell receptor beta chains drawn from one sample of a study of vaccination effects on CD4 cells after COVID-19. Some clones are missing from TCRdb's copy, which holds only in-frame ones; the method was immunoSEQ multiplex PCR. The data hold 50,000 to 75,000 clones, with about four fifths observed a single time. Their antigens remain unidentified. Sequencing used CD4+ T cells from PBMCs cultured with HCoV-229E spike peptides, obtained before COVID-19 vaccination. The receptors originated from a human donor who received a COVID-19 vaccine. Both conserved end residues are part of each CDR3. Fields, in order: J gene, clone size, CDR3 length, V gene, D gene, CDR3 protein, CDR3 DNA. D genes are given only for firm matches. Clone size is stated in some rows and not others, as once, few, many or a class when expanded.

j_call: TRBJ1-3; clone_size: -; cdr3_length: 16; v_call: TRBV5-1; d_call: TRBD1; cdr3_aa: CASSLPGQGPGNTIYF; cdr3_nt: TGCGCCAGCAGCTTGCCGGGACAGGGCCCTGGAAACACCATATATTTT
j_call: TRBJ1-4; clone_size: -; cdr3_length: 15; v_call: TRBV11-2; d_call: TRBD1; cdr3_aa: CASSADRAENEKLFF; cdr3_nt: TGTGCCAGCAGCGCCGACAGGGCCGAAAATGAAAAACTGTTTTTT
j_call: TRBJ2-3; clone_size: -; cdr3_length: 18; v_call: TRBV7-3; d_call: TRBD2; cdr3_aa: CASSLRRSAGGPPDTQYF; cdr3_nt: TGTGCCAGCAGCTTAAGGAGATCGGCGGGGGGGCCCCCAGATACGCAGTATTTT
j_call: TRBJ1-4; clone_size: -; cdr3_length: 15; v_call: TRBV11-2; d_call: TRBD1; cdr3_aa: CASSQRTGVNEKLFF; cdr3_nt: TGTGCCAGCAGCCAAAGGACAGGGGTTAATGAAAAACTGTTTTTT
j_call: TRBJ2-2; clone_size: -; cdr3_length: 12; v_call: TRBV7-3; d_call: -; cdr3_aa: CASSLRAGELFF; cdr3_nt: TGTGCCAGCAGCTTACGGGCCGGGGAGCTGTTTTTT
j_call: TRBJ2-5; clone_size: -; cdr3_length: 13; v_call: TRBV12-3/TRBV12-4; d_call: -; cdr3_aa: CASSPGREETQYF; cdr3_nt: TGTGCCAGCAGTCCAGGACGGGAAGAGACCCAGTACTTC
j_call: TRBJ1-1; clone_size: once; cdr3_length: 13; v_call: TRBV7-3; d_call: -; cdr3_aa: CASSSPGGPEAFF; cdr3_nt: TGTGCCAGCAGCTCCCCTGGGGGGCCTGAAGCTTTCTTT
j_call: TRBJ1-2; clone_size: -; cdr3_length: 14; v_call: TRBV19; d_call: -; cdr3_aa: CASSPSVRIYGYTF; cdr3_nt: TGTGCCAGTAGTCCCTCCGTCAGAATCTATGGCTACACCTTC
j_call: TRBJ1-3; clone_size: once; cdr3_length: 15; v_call: TRBV5-4; d_call: -; cdr3_aa: CASSLAGSSGNTIYF; cdr3_nt: TGTGCCAGCAGCTTGGCCGGAAGCTCTGGAAACACCATATATTTT
j_call: TRBJ2-3; clone_size: once; cdr3_length: 14; v_call: TRBV19; d_call: -; cdr3_aa: CASSPAHPADTQYF; cdr3_nt: TGTGCCAGTAGTCCTGCCCACCCCGCAGATACGCAGTATTTT
j_call: TRBJ1-1; clone_size: -; cdr3_length: 13; v_call: TRBV12-3/TRBV12-4; d_call: TRBD1; cdr3_aa: CASGNGQASEAFF; cdr3_nt: TGTGCCAGCGGGAACGGACAGGCCTCTGAAGCTTTCTTT